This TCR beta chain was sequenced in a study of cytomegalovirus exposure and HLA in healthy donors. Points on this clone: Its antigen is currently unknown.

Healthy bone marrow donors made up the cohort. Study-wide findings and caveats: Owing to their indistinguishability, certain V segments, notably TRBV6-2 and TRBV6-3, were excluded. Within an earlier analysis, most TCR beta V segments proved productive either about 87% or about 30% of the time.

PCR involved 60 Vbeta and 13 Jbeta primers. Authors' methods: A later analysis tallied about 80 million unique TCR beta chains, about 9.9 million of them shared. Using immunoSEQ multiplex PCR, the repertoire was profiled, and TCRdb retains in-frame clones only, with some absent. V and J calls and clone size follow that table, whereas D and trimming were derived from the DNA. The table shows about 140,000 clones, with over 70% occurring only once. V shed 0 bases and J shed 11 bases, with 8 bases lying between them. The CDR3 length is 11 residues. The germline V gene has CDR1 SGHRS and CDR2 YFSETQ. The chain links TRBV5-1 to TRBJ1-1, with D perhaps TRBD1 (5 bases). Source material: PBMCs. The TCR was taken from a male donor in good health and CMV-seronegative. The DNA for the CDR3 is TGCGCCAGCAGCTTGGAGGGGATGGCTTTCTTT. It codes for CASSLEGMAFF.